What follows is one T cell receptor beta chain and its context. Its specificity is unknown. The data were taken from a study of blood T cells in healthy people across ages. Study-wide results and limits: Those diversity estimates obtained from one million T cells were thought to be underestimates.

Each sample used at least 6.5 million PBMCs. The CDR3 length is 10 residues. V dropped 5 bases and J dropped 12 bases, with 11 bases sitting between them. The V gene's germline CDR1 is SGHAT and CDR2 FQNNGV. Combining a sample-barcoded 5' primer with a J-beta primer mix, a second PCR ran for roughly 6 to 11 cycles. Per sample, CDR3-containing paired-end reads numbered at least 3 million. Each CDR3 protein is one row after TCRdb ran MiXCR on the 5' RACE reads. This sample has about 800,000 distinct CDR3 sequences, with roughly 64% found just once. The sequencing input was blood. V and J are TRBV11-2 and TRBJ2-7, with TRBD2 as a possible D gene (6 bases). This receptor was taken from a man aged 30 to 45 in good health. CDR3 coding DNA: TGTGCCAGCAGCGGGGGGTTGCCGTACTTC. Its translation: CASSGGLPYF.